This T cell receptor (beta chain) stems from a study of control samples from healthy donors and cancer patients. Germline CDR1 and CDR2: SNHLY and FYNNEI. V was pared by 4 bases and J by 3 bases, with 4 bases of the junction left unmatched. The CDR3 spans 14 residues. Sequencing was performed with immunoSEQ multiplex PCR; in TCRdb, only in-frame clones are kept and a portion is missing. The data hold 75,000 to 95,000 clones, with 75% to 95% observed a single time. This receptor was obtained from a woman younger than 30 in good health. Sequencing was performed on blood. This rearrangement joins TRBV2 to TRBJ2-5, with 8 nucleotides matching TRBD2. In DNA form, the CDR3 reads TGTGCCAGCAGTGGGGTTAGCGGGGAAGAGACCCAGTACTTC. It yields the protein CASSGVSGEETQYF. Drawing the rest from reference TRBV2 and TRBJ2-5, the complete variable domain is EPEVTQTPSHQVTQMGQEVILRCVPISNHLYFYWYRQILGQKVEFLVSFYNNEISEKSEIFDDQFSVERPDGSNFTLKIRSTKLEDSAMYFCASSGVSGEETQYFGPGTRLLVL.